This T cell receptor (beta chain) derives from a study of T cells in women clearing cervical HPV infection. The repertoire was sequenced with immunoSEQ multiplex PCR; TCRdb's copy has only in-frame clones and lacks some. Here the sample table reports roughly 30,000 clones. The sequence came from a woman between 18 and 70 years old with a cervical HPV16 infection that either progressed to CIN3+ or cleared (not recorded which). The sample taken for sequencing was blood buffy coat.

The CDR3 loop reads CASSIMPGESNQPQHF. The CDR3 DNA, read in part, is TGTGCCAGTAGTATAATGCCAGGAGAAAGCAATCAGCCC. V is TRBV19 and J is TRBJ1-5, with D unresolved. The CDR3 end is not reached by the read, which stops 3 residues before it; the germline J gene fills it in. This CDR3 contains 16 residues. V was clipped by 2 bases and J by 1 base, with 12 bases between them. CDR1 is LNHDA and CDR2 is SQIVND in the germline V gene (reference sequence). Complete variable domain (other parts from reference TRBV19 and TRBJ1-5): DGGITQSPKYLFRKEGQNVTLSCEQNLNHDAMYWYRQDPGQGLRLIYYSQIVNDFQKGDIAEGYSVSREKKESFPLTVTSAQKNPTAFYLCASSIMPGESNQPQHFGDGTRLSIL.